This T cell receptor beta chain was profiled in a study of T cell responses to AZD1222 COVID-19 vaccine. Overall study results and limits: Spike-specific TCR depth and breadth grew after two AZD1222 doses. Researchers report vaccine-associated CD4 TCRs spanning spike, with dominance at 160-218 and 743-854. Among the donors, most were white British and more were female, and clonal diversity was possibly underestimated.

Points on this clone: Its antigen is undetermined.

It was second doses at about 4 or about 12 weeks that were pooled. The CDR3 has 14 amino acids. Deletions cut 2 bases from V and 4 bases from J, with 9 bases between. The germline V gene has CDR1 LGHDT and CDR2 YNNKEL (reference sequence). Repertoires were generated with immunoSEQ multiplex PCR, while TCRdb's copy carries only in-frame clones and drops some. The sample has approximately 150,000 clones, roughly nine tenths seen once. Sequencing used peripheral blood, obtained 28 days after the second AZD1222 dose. This receptor was taken from an adult who received the AZD1222 COVID-19 vaccine. The chain joins TRBV3-1 (or the pseudogene TRBV3-2) to TRBJ1-3; no reliable D call. This CDR3 is CASSQNLGGNTIYF. The CDR3 coding sequence is TGTGCCAGCAGCCAAAATCTGGGCGGAAACACCATATATTTT.